The clone carrying this T cell receptor (beta chain) was counted a few times. TCRdb called the RT-PCR reads again in MiXCR, with one record for every CDR3 protein. The table has about 540,000 distinct CDR3 sequences, under 30% seen once; the top ten hold roughly 2.8%. These data come from a study of response to subunit inactivated influenza vaccine. Per the germline V gene, CDR1 is LGHNA and CDR2 is YNFKEQ. J gave up 0 bases and V 1 base, and 8 bases lay outside the gene matches. This CDR3 has 18 residues. The same sample was also used in a study of T cells expressing NK-cell markers. That publication notes: UMIs accompanied the 5'RACE template switching by which TCR beta cDNA was made. Among CD8+ T cells from six donors, dominant NKG2C+ clonotypes accounted for about 1.0-7.0%. There were several donors in whom these clonotypes also led the CD3+CD56-NKG2C+ fraction.

This rearrangement joins TRBV4-2 to TRBJ2-2; 7 bases agree with TRBD2. This TCR was recovered from a man aged 45-65 years who received an inactivated influenza vaccine. The sequencing used CD4+ T cells sorted from PBMCs, collected 11 to 12 days after vaccination. This chain's CDR3 is CASSQGISGLSNTGELFF. In nucleotides, the CDR3 is TGTGCCAGCAGCCAAGGGATTAGCGGGCTATCGAACACCGGGGAGCTGTTTTTT.